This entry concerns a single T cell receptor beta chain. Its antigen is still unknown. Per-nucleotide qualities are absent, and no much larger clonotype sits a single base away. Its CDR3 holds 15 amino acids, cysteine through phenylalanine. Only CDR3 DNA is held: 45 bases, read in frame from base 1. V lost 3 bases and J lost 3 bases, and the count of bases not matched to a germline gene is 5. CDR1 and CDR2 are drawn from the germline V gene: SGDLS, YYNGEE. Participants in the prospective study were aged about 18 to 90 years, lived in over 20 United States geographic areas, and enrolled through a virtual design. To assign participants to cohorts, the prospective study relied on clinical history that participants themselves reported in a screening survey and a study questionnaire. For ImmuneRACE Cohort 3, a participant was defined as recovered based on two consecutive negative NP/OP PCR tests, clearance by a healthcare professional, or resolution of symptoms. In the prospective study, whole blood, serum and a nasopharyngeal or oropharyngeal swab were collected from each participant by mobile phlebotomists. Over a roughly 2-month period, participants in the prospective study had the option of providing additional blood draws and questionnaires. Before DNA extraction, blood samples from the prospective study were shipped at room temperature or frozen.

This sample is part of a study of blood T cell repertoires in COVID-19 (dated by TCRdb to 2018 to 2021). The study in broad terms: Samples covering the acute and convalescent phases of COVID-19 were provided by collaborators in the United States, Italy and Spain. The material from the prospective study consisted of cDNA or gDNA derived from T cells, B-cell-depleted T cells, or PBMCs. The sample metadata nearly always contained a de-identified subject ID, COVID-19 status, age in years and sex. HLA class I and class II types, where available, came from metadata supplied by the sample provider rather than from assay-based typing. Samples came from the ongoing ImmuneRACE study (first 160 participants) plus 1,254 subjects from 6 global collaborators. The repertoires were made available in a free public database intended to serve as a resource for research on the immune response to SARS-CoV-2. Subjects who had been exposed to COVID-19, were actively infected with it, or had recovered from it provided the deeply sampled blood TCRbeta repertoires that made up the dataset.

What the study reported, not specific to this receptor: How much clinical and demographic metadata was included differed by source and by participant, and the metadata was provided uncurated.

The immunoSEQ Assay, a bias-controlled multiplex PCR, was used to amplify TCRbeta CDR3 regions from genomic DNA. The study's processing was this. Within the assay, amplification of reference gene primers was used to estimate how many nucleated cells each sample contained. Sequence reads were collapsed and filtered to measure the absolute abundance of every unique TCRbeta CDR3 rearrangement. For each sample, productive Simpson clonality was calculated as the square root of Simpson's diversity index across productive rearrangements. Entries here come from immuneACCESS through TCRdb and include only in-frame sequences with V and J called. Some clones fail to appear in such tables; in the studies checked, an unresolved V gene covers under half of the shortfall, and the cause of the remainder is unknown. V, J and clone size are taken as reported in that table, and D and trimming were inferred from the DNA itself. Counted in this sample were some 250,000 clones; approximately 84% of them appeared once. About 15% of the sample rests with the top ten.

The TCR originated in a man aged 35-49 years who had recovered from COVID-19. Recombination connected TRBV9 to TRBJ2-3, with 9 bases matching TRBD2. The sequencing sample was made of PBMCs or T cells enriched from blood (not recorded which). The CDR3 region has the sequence CASSASGTNTDTQYF. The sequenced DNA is TGTGCCAGCAGCGCTAGCGGGACGAATACAGATACGCAGTATTTT.